This T cell receptor beta chain was recovered during a study of CD8 T cells in Susac syndrome (dated 2019 in TCRdb). Broadly, across the study: Whether CD8+ T cell activation and differentiation in Susac syndrome was antigen driven was tested using repertoire sequencing.

The research as a whole found: The study acknowledged that relatively few individuals were included in the TCR sequencing and HLA analysis.

High-throughput TCR beta sequencing profiled peripheral blood CD8+ and CD4+ T cells from healthy donors, Susac syndrome patients and multiple sclerosis patients. The multiple sclerosis controls were treatment-naive patients whose relapsing-remitting disease, either stable or active, fulfilled the revised McDonald criteria. CD8+ TEMRA cells were enriched by FACS, while bulk CD8+ and CD4+ T cells were purified by magnetic negative isolation. Blood was collected in EDTA tubes and processed within 24 hours, with PBMCs isolated through density gradient centrifugation. PBMCs intended for TCR sequencing were cryopreserved in liquid nitrogen and were subsequently thawed in a 37 degrees C water bath. The sorted or isolated CD4+, CD8+ and CD8+ TEMRA cells reached a purity of at least 90%. RNA was extracted using the RNeasy kit, and about 0.5 to 1 ug of the RNA was reverse transcribed with random hexamers. The immunoSEQ multiplex PCR assay, covering 54 Vbeta and 13 Jbeta segments, was used to amplify TCR beta CDR3 regions. Bias from PCR amplification was corrected by using a synthetic template baseline for primer optimization and for computational correction. Per the authors' processing: Only productive sequences were kept, with reads annotated to V, D and J genes according to IMGT and analyzed in immunoSEQ Analyzer. To calculate clonality, Shannon entropy was normalized by log2 of the number of productive unique sequences and then subtracted from one. For each patient and control, public and private clones were evaluated among the 100 most prevalent clones. A clone was defined as Susac-specific if it was absent from the healthy and MS cohorts, from around 960 published viral clones and from other ImmuneACCESS disease sequences. The public sequencing data were trimmed at Q25 with fastp and processed into clonotypes with MiXCR by TCRdb, which kept only in-frame beta chains. All rows with the same CDR3 protein become a single entry with the most common DNA and genes. The V and J calls here are based on TCRdb, not the publication. For this sample the table gives a few hundred thousand distinct CDR3 sequences, of which roughly 94% were detected only once. In total, the top ten clones hold around 0.08% of the sample.

The CDR3 runs 13 residues from the cysteine to the phenylalanine. CDR3 DNA only is kept here, 39 bases in frame from base 1. The junction carries 9 bases between V and J, which are trimmed by 1 base and 5 bases respectively. CDR1 is given as SNHLY and CDR2 as FYNNEI, both from the germline V gene. As concerns this clonotype: The clone's antigen remains unknown. The record has no base qualities; no much larger clone is one base away.

The receptor was derived from a human donor with multiple sclerosis. The rearranged chain carries TRBV2 and TRBJ2-7; no D gene call is confident. Sequences were obtained from CD4+ T cells from PBMCs. The CDR3: CASSEGVPDEQYF. The nucleotides read TGTGCCAGCAGTGAAGGGGTCCCCGACGAGCAGTACTTC.